Listed below are T cell receptor beta chains from one sample, sequenced in a study of T cell responses to AZD1222 COVID-19 vaccine. Libraries were prepared by immunoSEQ multiplex PCR; TCRdb keeps only in-frame clonotypes and omits some of them. The data hold more than 70,000 clones, with 90% observed a single time. The source was peripheral blood, collected 28 days after the second AZD1222 dose. These receptors came from an adult who received the AZD1222 COVID-19 vaccine. CDR3s include the opening cysteine and the closing phenylalanine or tryptophan. The order of the fields is clone size, V gene, CDR3 length, D gene, J gene, CDR3 protein, CDR3 DNA. A D gene is named only where the DNA matches it firmly. Clone size is shown for a subset of rows, as once, few, many or a class of expanded clone.

abundance: once
v_gene: TRBV3-1/TRBV3-2
len: 15
d_gene: .
j_gene: TRBJ2-3
CDR3aa: CASSPRMLNTDTQYF
CDR3nt: TGTGCCAGCAGCCCCCGAATGCTCAACACAGATACGCAGTATTTT

abundance: .
v_gene: TRBV5-1
len: 15
d_gene: .
j_gene: TRBJ2-1
CDR3aa: CASSFLQGLDNEQFF
CDR3nt: TGCGCCAGCAGCTTCCTGCAGGGTCTAGACAATGAGCAGTTCTTC

abundance: .
v_gene: TRBV6-5
len: 13
d_gene: .
j_gene: TRBJ1-2
CDR3aa: CASSIEPNYGYTF
CDR3nt: TGTGCCAGTAGCATCGAACCTAACTATGGCTACACCTTC

abundance: .
v_gene: TRBV30
len: 15
d_gene: TRBD1
j_gene: TRBJ1-4
CDR3aa: CAWSSGGQGNEKLFF
CDR3nt: TGTGCCTGGAGTTCGGGGGGACAGGGGAATGAAAAACTGTTTTTT

abundance: .
v_gene: TRBV7-9
len: 16
d_gene: TRBD1
j_gene: TRBJ1-4
CDR3aa: CASSLALGTGDEKLFF
CDR3nt: TGTGCCAGCAGCTTAGCTCTAGGGACAGGGGATGAAAAACTGTTTTTT

abundance: .
v_gene: TRBV7-9
len: 12
d_gene: .
j_gene: TRBJ2-4
CDR3aa: CASSLDPGIQYF
CDR3nt: TGTGCCAGCAGCTTAGACCCGGGCATTCAGTACTTC

abundance: .
v_gene: TRBV6-5
len: 16
d_gene: TRBD2
j_gene: TRBJ2-1
CDR3aa: CASSWQVASGTGEQFF
CDR3nt: TGTGCCAGCAGTTGGCAAGTAGCCAGCGGGACGGGTGAGCAGTTCTTC

abundance: .
v_gene: TRBV19
len: 14
d_gene: .
j_gene: TRBJ1-5
CDR3aa: CASRRQVSNQPQHF
CDR3nt: TGTGCCAGTAGAAGACAGGTATCCAATCAGCCCCAGCATTTT

abundance: .
v_gene: TRBV19
len: 17
d_gene: TRBD1
j_gene: TRBJ1-6
CDR3aa: CASEPSGTGGSNSPLHF
CDR3nt: TGTGCCAGTGAACCATCCGGGACAGGGGGGTCTAATTCACCCCTCCACTTT

abundance: .
v_gene: TRBV7-2
len: 12
d_gene: TRBD1
j_gene: TRBJ2-7
CDR3aa: CASRGQGYEQYF
CDR3nt: TGTGCCAGCAGAGGACAGGGGTACGAGCAGTACTTC

abundance: .
v_gene: TRBV5-6
len: 14
d_gene: .
j_gene: TRBJ1-1
CDR3aa: CASSLVDPNTEAFF
CDR3nt: TGTGCCAGCAGCTTGGTGGACCCGAACACTGAAGCTTTCTTT

abundance: .
v_gene: TRBV3-1/TRBV3-2
len: 16
d_gene: TRBD1
j_gene: TRBJ1-1
CDR3aa: CASSHADRVVNTEAFF
CDR3nt: TGTGCCAGCAGCCACGCTGACAGGGTCGTAAACACTGAAGCTTTCTTT

abundance: .
v_gene: TRBV10-3
len: 15
d_gene: .
j_gene: TRBJ2-2
CDR3aa: CAISESGQNTGELFF
CDR3nt: TGTGCCATCAGTGAGTCGGGACAGAACACCGGGGAGCTGTTTTTT

abundance: .
v_gene: TRBV4-1
len: 16
d_gene: TRBD1
j_gene: TRBJ1-3
CDR3aa: CASSQDSGQGRNTIYF
CDR3nt: TGCGCCAGCAGCCAAGATAGTGGACAGGGTCGAAACACCATATATTTT

abundance: .
v_gene: TRBV5-1
len: 16
d_gene: .
j_gene: TRBJ1-1
CDR3aa: CASSFGAGRSRTEAFF
CDR3nt: TGCGCCAGCAGCTTCGGGGCAGGCAGGAGTCGAACTGAAGCTTTCTTT

abundance: .
v_gene: TRBV5-4
len: 13
d_gene: .
j_gene: TRBJ2-4
CDR3aa: CASSLVLEDIQYF
CDR3nt: TGTGCCAGCAGCTTGGTCCTCGAGGACATTCAGTACTTC

abundance: .
v_gene: TRBV19
len: 11
d_gene: .
j_gene: TRBJ1-2
CDR3aa: CASSWSRGYTF
CDR3nt: TGTGCCAGTAGTTGGTCTCGGGGCTACACCTTC

abundance: once
v_gene: TRBV11-2
len: 12
d_gene: .
j_gene: TRBJ2-5
CDR3aa: CASSLMQETQYF
CDR3nt: TGTGCCAGCAGCTTAATGCAAGAGACCCAGTACTTC

abundance: .
v_gene: TRBV19
len: 16
d_gene: .
j_gene: TRBJ1-4
CDR3aa: CASSIPLRQSNEKLFF
CDR3nt: TGTGCCAGTAGTATCCCCTTGCGGCAGTCTAATGAAAAACTGTTTTTT

abundance: .
v_gene: TRBV6-2/TRBV6-3
len: 15
d_gene: TRBD2
j_gene: TRBJ2-7
CDR3aa: CASSPGLAGVDEQYF
CDR3nt: TGTGCCAGCAGTCCGGGACTAGCGGGAGTCGACGAGCAGTACTTC

abundance: .
v_gene: TRBV7-3
len: 15
d_gene: .
j_gene: TRBJ2-5
CDR3aa: CASSRDPTNRETQYF
CDR3nt: TGTGCCAGCAGCAGAGACCCGACCAACCGAGAGACCCAGTACTTC

abundance: .
v_gene: TRBV2
len: 14
d_gene: .
j_gene: TRBJ1-4
CDR3aa: CASEGGGNNEKLFF
CDR3nt: TGTGCCAGCGAGGGAGGGGGGAATAATGAAAAACTGTTTTTT

abundance: few
v_gene: TRBV4-2
len: 15
d_gene: TRBD1
j_gene: TRBJ1-4
CDR3aa: CASSQGQGANEKLFF
CDR3nt: TGTGCCAGCAGCCAAGGACAGGGGGCGAATGAAAAACTGTTTTTT